This is a list of T cell receptor beta chains from one sample in a study of graft-versus-host responses after intestinal transplantation. TCRdb keeps only in-frame clones here, not all; method: immunoSEQ multiplex PCR. The table lists just over 9,000 clones, about 33% of them singletons. Sample: alloreactive CD8+ T cells from a mixed lymphocyte reaction culture, taken before transplantation. These receptor sequences come from a human patient who was an organ donor for intestinal transplantation. The CDR3 runs from the conserved cysteine through the conserved F or W. Fields, in order: V gene, J gene, CDR3 protein.

>TRBV4-3|TRBJ2-4
CASSQDPGLAGGLAKNIQYF
>TRBV4-1|TRBJ2-7
CASSSDRGPYEQYF
>TRBV5-6|TRBJ2-1
CASSLGPVGYNEQFF
>TRBV7-9|TRBJ2-5
CASSLRLAEETQYF
>TRBV6-6|TRBJ1-1
CASIHTGFQAFF
>TRBV11-2|TRBJ2-7
CASSPGHLYEQYF
>TRBV18|TRBJ2-1
CASSPPRGDEQFF
>TRBV4-3|TRBJ2-7
CASSQDLLELPSYEQYF
>TRBV19|TRBJ2-1
CASSMDLGEQFF
>TRBV19|TRBJ1-5
CASSISRAYSNQPQHF
>TRBV6-6|TRBJ2-1
CASEPGQSYNEQFF
>TRBV23-1|TRBJ2-7
CASSHLQGLPSYEQYF
>TRBV9|TRBJ2-1
CASSVVKAEVRGATNEQFF
>TRBV27|TRBJ2-7
CASSQIGTGGTSEQYF
>TRBV11-2|TRBJ1-1
CASSLGRVEAFF
>TRBV4-3|TRBJ2-1
CASSPSGRDYNEQFF
>TRBV4-1|TRBJ1-1
CASSPAGLGTEAFF
>TRBV7-9|TRBJ2-3
CASSSLAERTDTQYF
>TRBV5-1|TRBJ2-1
CASSPRTSGFNEQFF
>TRBV9|TRBJ2-1
CASSVGLAGGSGEQFF
>TRBV30|TRBJ1-3
CAWSVNTIYF
>TRBV5-6|TRBJ2-1
CASSGGGRNEQFF
>TRBV7-9|TRBJ1-1
CASTPMSPEAFF
>TRBV4-1|TRBJ2-5
CASSQEGGGWETQYF
>TRBV6-6|TRBJ2-7
CASGHGEQYF
>TRBV18|TRBJ2-5
CASPGGPQYF
>TRBV19|TRBJ1-5
CASSPFGGFNQPQHF
>TRBV6-5|TRBJ2-4
CASSRGTDLNIQYF
>TRBV7-8|TRBJ2-3
CASSLGVGGKSDTQYF
>TRBV21-1|TRBJ2-3
CASSSLVATVMQDTQYF
>TRBV4-3|TRBJ2-1
CASSPSGSGYEQFF
>TRBV11-1|TRBJ2-3
CASSLRGGAADTQYF
>TRBV4-3|TRBJ2-5
CASSQDRAGVETQYF
>TRBV6-6|TRBJ1-2
CASSPASVGYTF
>TRBV7-9|TRBJ2-5
CASRGGAGQETQYF
>TRBV4-2|TRBJ2-1
CASSQRERPFPNEDEQFF
>TRBV2|TRBJ2-1
CATPSGRYNEQFF
>TRBV11-3|TRBJ2-2
CASSPQLGRRGTGELFF
>TRBV19|TRBJ1-2
CASSINKRRYTF
>TRBV6-5|TRBJ2-6
CASSYQANSGANVLTF
>TRBV9|TRBJ2-3
CASSVTGTTLDTQYF
>TRBV6-1|TRBJ2-3
CASSVQAGTTDTQYF
>TRBV10-1|TRBJ1-1
CAIKPKSMNTEAFF
>TRBV5-8|TRBJ2-1
CASSSTGTSGIFSYEQFF
>TRBV4-1|TRBJ1-1
CASSQERGFGAFF
>TRBV6-1|TRBJ1-2
CASSEVGQEIYGYTF
>TRBV15|TRBJ2-7
CATATGRGYEQYF
>TRBV11-3|TRBJ2-3
CASSLGAGSTDTQYF
>TRBV4-3|TRBJ2-7
CASSQDLSGSDEQYF
>TRBV19|TRBJ2-2
CASQAAGSTGELFF
>TRBV27|TRBJ1-5
CASRISGNQPQHF
>TRBV2|TRBJ2-5
CASSDPRGTTDLGAQYF
>TRBV4-2|TRBJ2-6
CASSSTGGGTGANVLTF
>TRBV4-2|TRBJ2-3
CASSQDWPGTDTQYF